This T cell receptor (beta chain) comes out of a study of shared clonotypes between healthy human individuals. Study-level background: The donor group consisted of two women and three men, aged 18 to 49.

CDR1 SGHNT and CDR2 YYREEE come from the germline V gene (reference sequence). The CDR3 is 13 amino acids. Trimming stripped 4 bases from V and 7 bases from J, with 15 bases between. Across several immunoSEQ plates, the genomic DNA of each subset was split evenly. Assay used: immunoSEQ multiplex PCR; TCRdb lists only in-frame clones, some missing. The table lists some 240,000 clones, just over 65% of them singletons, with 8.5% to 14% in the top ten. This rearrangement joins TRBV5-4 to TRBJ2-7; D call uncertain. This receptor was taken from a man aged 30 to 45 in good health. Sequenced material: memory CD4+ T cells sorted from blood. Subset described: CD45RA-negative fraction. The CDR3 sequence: CASSRSGLSEQYF. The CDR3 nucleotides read TGTGCCAGCAGCCGCAGTGGGCTGTCGGAGCAGTACTTC.